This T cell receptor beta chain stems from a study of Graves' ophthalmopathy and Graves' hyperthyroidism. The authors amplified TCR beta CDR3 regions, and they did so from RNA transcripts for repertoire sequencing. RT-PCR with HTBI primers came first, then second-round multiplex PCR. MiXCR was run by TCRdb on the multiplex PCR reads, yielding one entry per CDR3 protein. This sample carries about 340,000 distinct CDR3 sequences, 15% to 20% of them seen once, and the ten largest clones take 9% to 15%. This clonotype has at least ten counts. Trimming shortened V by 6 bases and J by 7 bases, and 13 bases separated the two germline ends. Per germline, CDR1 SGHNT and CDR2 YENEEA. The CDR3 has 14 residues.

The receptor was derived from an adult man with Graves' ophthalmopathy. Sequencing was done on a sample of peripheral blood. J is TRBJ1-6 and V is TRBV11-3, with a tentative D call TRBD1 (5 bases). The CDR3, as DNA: TGTGCCAGCAGACCGACTTCAGGGAATTCACCCCTCCACTTT. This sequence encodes CASRPTSGNSPLHF.